This T cell receptor (beta chain) was retrieved from a study of T cell responses to AZD1222 COVID-19 vaccine (TCRdb year 2021). Some background on the complete study: AZD1222 recipients given second doses at about 4 weeks or at about 12 weeks were pooled, since spike-specific TCR depth and breadth were not found to differ between the two schedules. Trial participants were enrolled by age into subgroups of 18-55, 56-69 and 70-plus years, and about 150, 27 and 61 TCR-sequenced participants, respectively, were included in these subgroups. TCR sequencing covered roughly 230 trial participants: 207 given two doses of AZD1222 and 26 given two doses of MenACWY control vaccine.

The junction shows trimming of 2 bases on V and 5 bases on J, and the gene matches do not reach 7 bases of it. There are 16 amino acids in the CDR3, from cysteine to phenylalanine inclusive. The DNA shown is the 48-base CDR3, in frame from base 1. The germline V gene yields MGHRA for CDR1 and YSYEKL for CDR2. A remark on this clone: Its antigen remains undetermined. No clone much larger than this one lies a single base away; base qualities are absent.

The sample's time point label is to be understood as: baseline before first vaccination. Vaccinee samples came from UK trials COV001 and COV002, including a single-blind randomized controlled phase 2/3 trial of AZD1222 (ChAdOx1 nCoV-19) in healthy adults. For TCRbeta chain sequencing, PBMC samples from trial participants were taken at day 0 and at day 28 after the second dose. The CDR3 regions of human TCRbeta chains were subjected to immunosequencing. The authors processed their data as follows. TCRs in the repertoires were compared against a reference library of SARS-CoV-2-specific TCRs that had been generated with the MIRA antigen-specificity platform. Breadth was defined as the fraction of unique TCRs that were SARS-CoV-2-associated. Depth was defined as the fraction of total T cells that were SARS-CoV-2-associated. Using the MIRA data, each spike-specific TCR was mapped to the spike region that the TCR reacts to and placed in a CD4 or CD8 class. Log10-transformed breadth and depth values were compared by one-way ANOVA with Sidak's multiple comparisons tests. Drawn from immuneACCESS, this table holds only the in-frame rearrangements with V and J called that TCRdb kept. Clones are partly lost; checked studies trace under half to an unresolved V gene and leave the rest unexplained. V, J and clone size derive from that table, while D and trimming were established from the DNA sequence. This sample has 85,000 to 120,000 clones in its table, and roughly 90% of those were observed once. About 4.8% of the sample goes to the ten largest clones.

The paper as a whole reports these results and caveats: A significant rise in spike-specific TCR breadth and depth was observed after two AZD1222 doses relative to day 0 and relative to MenACWY recipients. Because no day 14 peak-response samples were available, the repertoires could be characterized only after the peak T cell response. Conclusions about previously exposed vaccinees are limited because only 5 or 6 AZD1222 recipients were SARS-CoV-2 seropositive at baseline. The whole spike protein was spanned by vaccine-associated CD4 TCRs, and dominant responses were seen in regions 160-218 and 743-854. In the small 56-69-year group, the increase in depth fell short of significance, most likely because of low power. Participants were mostly white British, with more females than males. The authors suggested clonal diversity may have been underestimated. Nearly half of unique spike-specific TCRs reportedly recognized epitopes outside regions mutated in the B.1.351 and B.1.1.7 variants.

The source was peripheral blood, collected on day 0 of AZD1222 vaccination. The chain couples TRBV4-1 to TRBJ2-1; the junction holds 9 bases that match TRBD1. The source of this sequence is an adult in good health. The base sequence is TGCGCCAGCAGCCAATTGGGGCGGACAGGGGACAATGAGCAGTTCTTC. This sequence encodes CASSQLGRTGDNEQFF.